This record covers a single T cell receptor (beta chain). Its cognate antigen has yet to be identified. This likely traces to a read error, being one base from a far larger clone. This record belongs to a study of prognosis after radiotherapy for stage I lung cancer (dated by TCRdb to about 2021). In the study overall: Between April 2018 and early 2019, 20 or so stage I NSCLC patients were enrolled in Nanjing, China. Ages in the cohort of about a dozen men and 6 women ranged from about 50 to 85 years, with a median of 74. Image-guided IMRT or VMAT was used to deliver SBRT in 3 to 5 fractions at a biologically effective dose of at least 100 Gy. About 20% of the 19 patients developed distant metastases after SBRT, at a median of approximately 7 months; the other 15 showed no significant progression. Peripheral blood TCR beta repertoires were profiled in stage I NSCLC patients before and after stereotactic body radiotherapy, and the study then linked these repertoires to distant failure. In fourteen patients the disease was a newly diagnosed primary stage I lung tumor, whereas about five had oligometastatic NSCLC following surgical resection of the primary tumor. SBRT was not combined with any concurrent therapy in any patient. Roughly eleven patients had adenocarcinoma and about seven had squamous cell carcinoma as the tumor histology. All patients were regarded as medically inoperable, because of comorbidities in more than 10 patients and refusal of surgery in roughly 7 patients. A total of approximately 38 blood samples from about 19 patients were sequenced, with one sample obtained before and one obtained after SBRT for each patient. What the research found in general, with its limitations: The study was limited by its small cohort and short follow-up, and the findings require independent validation. Post-SBRT Shannon entropy and its change from baseline were lower in patients who developed distant metastases; baseline Shannon entropy was not associated with metastases. TRBV and TRBJ usage frequencies reportedly differed by metastasis status, in two V genes at baseline and in roughly ten V and two J genes after SBRT. All reported P values were unadjusted for multiple comparisons. Whether the expanded TCR clones were tumor-specific was not determined. After SBRT, the count of unique TCR clones dropped from a median of approximately 11,000 beforehand to nearly 7,000 afterward (Wilcoxon paired P=0.011).

All patients had node-negative disease on CT and PET/CT, and none had a history of other malignancies or had previously received chemotherapy or radiotherapy. At each of two time points, around 6 milliliters of peripheral venous blood were collected into EDTA tubes. Ficoll-Paque Plus density-gradient centrifugation was used to isolate PBMCs. Immediately after collection, samples were stored at -80 degrees C until analysis. The TCR beta CDR3 region was amplified from genomic DNA by two rounds of multiplex PCR. In the first round of PCR, primers specific to each TRBV and TRBJ gene were used, and the primer sequences are filed in Chinese patent CN105087789A. Universal primers were used in the second round of PCR. The Roche High Pure PCR Template Preparation Kit was used to extract genomic DNA from frozen PBMCs. An Illumina HiSeq 3000 was used to sequence the libraries paired-end with 151 bp reads. The published analysis was carried out like this. CutAdapt was used to remove raw reads lacking the multiplex PCR primer sequences. Using PEAR, the high-quality paired reads were merged into contigs. MiXCR assigned TRB V, D and J gene segments to each contig by aligning to reference sequences. CDR3 sequences were clustered by base quality and sequence similarity to remove sequencing errors. Diversity was calculated as Shannon entropy divided by the natural log of the number of productive TCR sequences. Clonality was computed as one minus the ratio of Shannon entropy to the natural log of the number of unique clonotypes. Using the Youden index from ROC curves, the researchers picked the repertoire-metric cut-offs for progression-free survival, and all analyses were carried out in R 3.5.3. Using fastp at Q25 and MiXCR, TCRdb reprocessed the public reads and kept productive beta chains. Each CDR3 protein gets just one entry, which takes the most common genes and DNA from the rows behind it. These V and J calls rely on TCRdb rather than the paper's analysis. The sample yields roughly 29,000 distinct CDR3 sequences; around 30% were counted once. Clones ranked in the top ten supply 9.5% to 13% of the sample.

Trimming removed 5 bases from V and 5 bases from J; the gene matches leave 7 bases unexplained. Via the germline V gene, CDR1 is MNHEY and CDR2 SVGAGI. The CDR3 holds 15 amino acids from the cysteine to the phenylalanine. Only the CDR3 region is kept as DNA, spanning 45 bases read in frame from base 1. The TCR comes from a donor aged 50 or older with non-small cell lung cancer. The chain is assembled from TRBV6-5 and TRBJ1-4, with 8 middle bases fitting TRBD1. Sequencing used PBMCs, obtained before or after stereotactic body radiation therapy (not recorded which). The bases are TGTGCCAGCAGTGTTTCGGGACAGGTAAATGAAAAACTGTTTTTT. This translates into CASSVSGQVNEKLFF.